Below, 2 T cell receptor beta chains from the same sample are listed, as sequenced in a study of response to subunit inactivated influenza vaccine. TCRdb ran MiXCR on the RT-PCR reads and lists one entry per CDR3 protein. The sample contains around 750,000 distinct CDR3 sequences, 21% of which appear only once. The starting material was PBMCs from blood, obtained more than 4 days after vaccination. All receptors derive from a man aged 45-65 years who received an inactivated influenza vaccine.

This clonotype was found many times. The V and J genes are TRBV10-3 and TRBJ2-4; D may be TRBD2 (6 bases). The CDR3 runs to 15 residues. Looked up from germline, CDR1 is ENHRY and CDR2 is SYGVKD. The V end was cut by 2 bases, the J end by 1 base, with 9 bases between. CDR3 in DNA: TGTGCCATCAGTGAGGGGGGACTTGCCAAAAACATTCAGTACTTC. Its translation is CAISEGGLAKNIQYF.

J is TRBJ1-4 and V is TRBV7-9, with TRBD1 matching 10 bases. Germline trimming cut 9 bases from V and 6 bases from J; bases unmatched to any gene: 4. This CDR3 contains 13 residues. Germline V lookup: CDR1 SEHNR, CDR2 FQNEAQ (reference sequence). For the CDR3, the DNA is TGTGCCAGTAGGGGACAGGGGCATGAAAAACTGTTTTTT. Translation gives CASRGQGHEKLFF.